What follows are 8 T cell receptor beta chains derived from one specimen sequenced in a study of blood T cell repertoires in COVID-19. TCRdb keeps only in-frame clones here, not all; method: immunoSEQ multiplex PCR. This sample has about 290,000 clones, with approximately 86% found just once. The sample consisted of peripheral blood. The receptors come from a woman aged 45-59 years with active or convalescent COVID-19.

In its sample, this clone was seen a few times. The rearrangement joins TRBV19 to TRBJ2-1; 9 bases match TRBD2. This CDR3 is built from 15 residues. Germline CDR1 reads LNHDA; CDR2 reads SQIVND (reference sequence). Trimming cost V 4 bases and J 4 bases; bases outside gene matches: 5. CDR3 nucleotide sequence: TGTGCCAGTAGTAAACGGACTAGCGATTACAATGAGCAGTTCTTC. This translates into CASSKRTSDYNEQFF.

The chain has TRBV5-6 and TRBJ2-5; 10 nucleotides match TRBD2. The J segment lost 4 bases and the V segment lost 3 bases, leaving 6 bases of the junction unmatched. This CDR3 has 15 amino acids. Germline V gene lookup returns CDR1 SGHDT and CDR2 YYEEEE. CDR3 DNA: TGTGCCAGCAGCTCCGAGCGGGAGGGGGGAGAGACCCAGTACTTC. Translated: CASSSEREGGETQYF.

The chain combines TRBV18 with TRBJ2-7, with D maybe TRBD2 (5 bases). Deletions cut 4 bases from V and 0 bases from J, with 7 bases between. Germline V gene lookup returns CDR1 KGHSH and CDR2 LQKENI. The CDR3 totals 13 residues. This chain's CDR3 is CASSQADSYEQYF. CDR3 nucleotides: TGTGCCAGCTCACAAGCGGACTCCTACGAGCAGTACTTC.

This chain joins TRBV7-8 and TRBJ2-5, with 7 bases matching TRBD2. V shed 2 bases and J 4 bases; nucleotides not matched to a gene: 7. CDR1 and CDR2 (germline): SGHVS, FQNEAQ. The CDR3 extends over 15 amino acids. CDR3 sequence (DNA): TGTGCCAGCAGCTTATCGGGGAGGGGTGGAGAGACCCAGTACTTC. As protein: CASSLSGRGGETQYF.

The chain carries TRBV2 and TRBJ1-4; tentatively, D is TRBD1 (6 bases). The germline V gene has CDR1 SNHLY and CDR2 FYNNEI. V was shortened by 5 bases and J by 4 bases, with 23 bases between the two germline ends. The CDR3 runs to 18 residues. CDR3 nucleotides: TGTGCCAGCAGTAAAAGCCAAAGGACAGCTGTGGGTAATGAAAAACTGTTTTTT. This encodes CASSKSQRTAVGNEKLFF.

The J gene is TRBJ2-3, the V gene TRBV4-1, with 9 bases identical to TRBD2. This CDR3 is built from 17 residues. After removal of 0 bases from V and 2 bases from J, the junction contained 6 bases not matched to a gene. Germline V gene sequence: CDR1 MGHRA, CDR2 YSYEKL. CDR3 sequence (DNA): TGCGCCAGCAGCCAAGATGGGCTAGCGGGGTTCACAGATACGCAGTATTTT. Encoded protein: CASSQDGLAGFTDTQYF.

This chain connects TRBV5-1 to TRBJ2-5; the D gene is possibly TRBD2 (5 bases). The CDR3 has 13 amino acids. With 5 bases removed from V and 1 base from J, the gap between germline ends came to 9 bases. Germline V lookup: CDR1 SGHRS, CDR2 YFSETQ. The CDR3 nucleotides are TGCGCCAGCAGAGGCGGACTCCAAGAGACCCAGTACTTC. Its protein product is CASRGGLQETQYF.

The rearrangement uses TRBV5-1 and TRBJ1-1; D uncertain. Germline V gives CDR1 SGHRS, CDR2 YFSETQ. Trimming removed 4 bases from V and 1 base from J, with 11 bases in between. The CDR3 is 14 amino acids. DNA of the CDR3: TGCGCCAGCAGCAAGGGAGCAGGGAACACTGAAGCTTTCTTT. It specifies CASSKGAGNTEAFF.